Listed here are 5 T cell receptor beta chains from one sample, sequenced in a study of a mutant IDH1 vaccine in newly diagnosed glioma. The time point: week 5, during vaccination. A 20-mer mutant IDH1 peptide at 300 ug was injected subcutaneously with topical imiquimod. The table came from immunoSEQ multiplex PCR; TCRdb's copy has only in-frame clones and leaves some out. The sample comprises roughly 54,000 clones, 81% of which are singletons, and about 3.4% rests with the top ten. These TCRs are of unknown antigen specificity. Sequencing used PBMCs, obtained from a glioma patient whose treatment included an IDH1 peptide vaccine. The receptors here all came from a young man with glioma.

In its sample, this clone was seen a few times. The chain employs TRBV7-6 and TRBJ1-1; a weak D match, TRBD1 (5 bases). Germline CDR1 and CDR2: SGHVS and FNYEAQ. The CDR3 spans 15 residues. With 1 base removed from V and 2 bases from J, the gap between germline ends came to 11 bases. CDR3 coding DNA: TGTGCCAGCAGCTTAGGACAGCTCATAAACACTGAAGCTTTCTTT. It yields the protein CASSLGQLINTEAFF.

Points on this clone: A read error may produce the germline difference seen at one junction end. This chain uses TRBV19 with TRBJ2-3; 11 nucleotides align to TRBD1. Germline CDR1 LNHDA, CDR2 SQIVND (reference sequence). The length of the CDR3 is 16 residues. The CDR3: CARSIPPGQGADTQYF. The CDR3 DNA reads TGTGCCCGTAGTATTCCACCGGGACAGGGGGCAGATACGCAGTATTTT.

The chain couples TRBV28 to TRBJ1-2; no clear D. CDR3 length equals 14 residues. Trimming removed 3 bases from V and 0 bases from J, with 8 bases in between. Germline V CDR1 and CDR2: MDHEN, SYDVKM. In DNA, the CDR3 is TGTGCCAGCAGTTTTCTGGGGTCTAACTATGGCTACACCTTC. Translation: CASSFLGSNYGYTF.

This chain joins TRBV18 and TRBJ1-4, with a tentative D call TRBD1 (6 bases). The CDR3 consists of 16 residues. The V and J ends lost 2 bases and 1 base respectively, with 11 bases between them. CDR1 KGHSH and CDR2 LQKENI come from the germline V gene. The CDR3 protein is CASSPVTGVTNEKLFF. In DNA, the CDR3 is TGTGCCAGCTCACCAGTGACAGGCGTAACTAATGAAAAACTGTTTTTT.

The rearrangement joins TRBV5-4 to TRBJ2-2; D could derive from TRBD1 or TRBD2 (5 bases each). Germline V gene data show CDR1 as SGHNT and CDR2 as YYREEE (reference sequence). The CDR3 consists of 15 residues. With 7 bases removed from V and 1 base from J, the gap between germline ends came to 14 bases. CDR3 DNA sequence: TGTGCCAGCTACGGGGCTGAACTGAACACCGGGGAGCTGTTTTTT. The encoded protein is CASYGAELNTGELFF. The entire variable domain, with the rest obtained from reference TRBV5-4 and TRBJ2-2, is as follows: ETGVTQSPTHLIKTRGQQVTLRCSSQSGHNTVSWYQQALGQGPQFIFQYYREEENGRGNFPPRFSGLQFPNYSSELNVNALELDDSALYLCASYGAELNTGELFFGEGSRLTVL.